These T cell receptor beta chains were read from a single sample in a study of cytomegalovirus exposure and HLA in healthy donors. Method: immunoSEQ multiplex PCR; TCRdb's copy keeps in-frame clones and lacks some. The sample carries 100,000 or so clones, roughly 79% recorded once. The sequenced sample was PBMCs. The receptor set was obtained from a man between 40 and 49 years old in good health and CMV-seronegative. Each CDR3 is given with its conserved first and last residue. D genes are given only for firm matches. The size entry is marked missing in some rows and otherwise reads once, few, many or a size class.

CDR3 DNA: TGCGCCAGCAACCCAGACACGAACACCGGGGAGCTGTTTTTT
CDR3 protein: CASNPDTNTGELFF
J gene: TRBJ2-2
V gene: TRBV5-1
D gene: .
clone size: .

CDR3 DNA: TGTGCCAGCTCACCGCGGTCAGTCCAAGAGACCCAGTACTTC
CDR3 protein: CASSPRSVQETQYF
J gene: TRBJ2-5
V gene: TRBV18
D gene: .
clone size: .

CDR3 DNA: TGTGCCAGCAGCCCCTCTGGACTAGACCACGAGCAGTACTTC
CDR3 protein: CASSPSGLDHEQYF
J gene: TRBJ2-7
V gene: TRBV4-2
D gene: TRBD2
clone size: .

CDR3 DNA: TGCGCCAGCAGTGACTCCACTGAAGCTTTCTTT
CDR3 protein: CASSDSTEAFF
J gene: TRBJ1-1
V gene: TRBV10-2
D gene: .
clone size: .

CDR3 DNA: TGTGCCAGCAGCCCCCCAGGGGGCGATTCACCCCTCCACTTT
CDR3 protein: CASSPPGGDSPLHF
J gene: TRBJ1-6
V gene: TRBV7-9
D gene: TRBD1
clone size: few

CDR3 DNA: TGCGCCAGCAGCTTGGGGGGGCCAGAGGACGAGCAGTACTTC
CDR3 protein: CASSLGGPEDEQYF
J gene: TRBJ2-7
V gene: TRBV5-1
D gene: .
clone size: .

CDR3 DNA: TGTGCCAGCAGCTTAACTCCTCGGGACTCTCTGAACACTGAAGCTTTCTTT
CDR3 protein: CASSLTPRDSLNTEAFF
J gene: TRBJ1-1
V gene: TRBV11-2
D gene: .
clone size: .

CDR3 DNA: TGTGCCAGCAGCCTCTATTCCGTCGCTGAAGCTTTCTTT
CDR3 protein: CASSLYSVAEAFF
J gene: TRBJ1-1
V gene: TRBV11-2
D gene: .
clone size: .

CDR3 DNA: TGCGCCAGCAGTGAGCACCCCTCGCAGGGGGGATTTGGGAACACTGAAGCTTTCTTT
CDR3 protein: CASSEHPSQGGFGNTEAFF
J gene: TRBJ1-1
V gene: TRBV10-1
D gene: TRBD1
clone size: .

CDR3 DNA: TGTGCCATCAGCCCGGGCCAAGGACAGGGCGATCAGCCCCAGCATTTT
CDR3 protein: CAISPGQGQGDQPQHF
J gene: TRBJ1-5
V gene: TRBV10-3
D gene: TRBD1
clone size: .

CDR3 DNA: TGTGCCAGCAGTACGCGACTAGCGGGGGGATTATTCCAAGAGACCCAGTACTTC
CDR3 protein: CASSTRLAGGLFQETQYF
J gene: TRBJ2-5
V gene: TRBV27
D gene: TRBD2
clone size: .

CDR3 DNA: TGCGCCAGCAGCCGTAGCGGGGGGGCGAGGGAGCAGTACTTC
CDR3 protein: CASSRSGGAREQYF
J gene: TRBJ2-7
V gene: TRBV5-1
D gene: TRBD2
clone size: .

CDR3 DNA: TGTGCCAGCAGCTCGAAGGACAGGGGGCTGAGTGAGCAGTTCTTC
CDR3 protein: CASSSKDRGLSEQFF
J gene: TRBJ2-1
V gene: TRBV5-4
D gene: TRBD1
clone size: .

CDR3 DNA: TGTGCCAGCAGCCTTAAGAGTAATTCGGCGGCCAACAATGAGCAGTTCTTC
CDR3 protein: CASSLKSNSAANNEQFF
J gene: TRBJ2-1
V gene: TRBV14
D gene: .
clone size: .

CDR3 DNA: TGCGCCAGCAGCCCTACCGGGACAGGGGGTGAAAAACTGTTTTTT
CDR3 protein: CASSPTGTGGEKLFF
J gene: TRBJ1-4
V gene: TRBV5-1
D gene: TRBD1
clone size: once

CDR3 DNA: TGTGCCAGCAGCCAAGCAGGGACAGGGGTGTTTGGCTACACCTTC
CDR3 protein: CASSQAGTGVFGYTF
J gene: TRBJ1-2
V gene: TRBV14
D gene: TRBD1
clone size: .

CDR3 DNA: TGTGCCAGCAGCGCAGGGGGCCCTCCCACTGGGGCTAACTATGGCTACACCTTC
CDR3 protein: CASSAGGPPTGANYGYTF
J gene: TRBJ1-2
V gene: TRBV2
D gene: TRBD1
clone size: .

CDR3 DNA: TGTGCCAGCAGACACTGGGGTAGCGGGGGGGCAGACAATGAGCAGTTCTTC
CDR3 protein: CASRHWGSGGADNEQFF
J gene: TRBJ2-1
V gene: TRBV11-2
D gene: TRBD2
clone size: once

CDR3 DNA: TGTGCCAGCAGCCTTACCGGGACAGGGGGCGAACACAATGAGCAGTTCTTC
CDR3 protein: CASSLTGTGGEHNEQFF
J gene: TRBJ2-1
V gene: TRBV7-2
D gene: TRBD1
clone size: once

CDR3 DNA: TGTGCCACCGACCCCCGGACTAGCGGGGGGGCTAGCACAGATACGCAGTATTTT
CDR3 protein: CATDPRTSGGASTDTQYF
J gene: TRBJ2-3
V gene: TRBV19
D gene: TRBD2
clone size: .

CDR3 DNA: TGCGCCAGCAGCTTGGGTAGCGGGGGAAATGAGCAGTTCTTC
CDR3 protein: CASSLGSGGNEQFF
J gene: TRBJ2-1
V gene: TRBV5-1
D gene: TRBD2
clone size: .

CDR3 DNA: TGTGCCAGCAGCTCCTCTAGTCTTCCGGGTAGCGGGAACATTCAGTACTTC
CDR3 protein: CASSSSSLPGSGNIQYF
J gene: TRBJ2-4
V gene: TRBV7-2
D gene: TRBD2
clone size: few

CDR3 DNA: TGTGCCAGCAGCCCCACTAGGTCCCCCGGCGGTCAGCCCCAGCATTTT
CDR3 protein: CASSPTRSPGGQPQHF
J gene: TRBJ1-5
V gene: TRBV7-2
D gene: .
clone size: .

CDR3 DNA: TGTGCCAGTAGTATAGGACTAGCGGATCACACCGGGGAGCTGTTTTTT
CDR3 protein: CASSIGLADHTGELFF
J gene: TRBJ2-2
V gene: TRBV19
D gene: TRBD2
clone size: .

CDR3 DNA: TGTGCCAGCAGCTCTTTCCGACTAGCGGGGGAGCTGTTTTTT
CDR3 protein: CASSSFRLAGELFF
J gene: TRBJ2-2
V gene: TRBV7-8
D gene: TRBD2
clone size: .

CDR3 DNA: TGTGCCAGCAGTTTAGCCAGGGGTGGCAATCAGCCCCAGCATTTT
CDR3 protein: CASSLARGGNQPQHF
J gene: TRBJ1-5
V gene: TRBV28
D gene: .
clone size: .

CDR3 DNA: TGTGCCAGCTTGTTCCTCGGCTATGGCTACACCTTC
CDR3 protein: CASLFLGYGYTF
J gene: TRBJ1-2
V gene: TRBV5-8
D gene: .
clone size: .

CDR3 DNA: TGCGCCAGCAGCTTGGCTCTAGGGCAGGGAGGAGCGAGCTCCTACGAGCAGTACTTC
CDR3 protein: CASSLALGQGGASSYEQYF
J gene: TRBJ2-7
V gene: TRBV5-1
D gene: .
clone size: .

CDR3 DNA: TGTTCCAGCAGCTTGGGGGGAACCGGGGAGCTGTTTTTT
CDR3 protein: CSSSLGGTGELFF
J gene: TRBJ2-2
V gene: TRBV7-9
D gene: .
clone size: .

CDR3 DNA: TGTGCCAGCTCACCATCCGGGAAGAGCACAGATACGCAGTATTTT
CDR3 protein: CASSPSGKSTDTQYF
J gene: TRBJ2-3
V gene: TRBV18
D gene: .
clone size: .

CDR3 DNA: TGTGCCAGCAGTTTAAGGACAGGGGGCGCGAATGAAAAACTGTTTTTT
CDR3 protein: CASSLRTGGANEKLFF
J gene: TRBJ1-4
V gene: TRBV28
D gene: TRBD1
clone size: few

CDR3 DNA: TGTGCCAGCAGTGAAGGGACAGGGGGCAATGAGCAGTTCTTC
CDR3 protein: CASSEGTGGNEQFF
J gene: TRBJ2-1
V gene: TRBV6-4
D gene: TRBD1
clone size: few

CDR3 DNA: TGTGCCAGCAGTTCGGCGGGGCAGGGAGTCACTGAAGCTTTCTTT
CDR3 protein: CASSSAGQGVTEAFF
J gene: TRBJ1-1
V gene: TRBV28
D gene: .
clone size: .

CDR3 DNA: TGTGCCAGCAGCCCGGACAGTGGAGAAAAACTGTTTTTT
CDR3 protein: CASSPDSGEKLFF
J gene: TRBJ1-4
V gene: TRBV7-7
D gene: .
clone size: .

CDR3 DNA: TGTGCCAGCAGCTTAGGTTCAGGGCCTAACTATGGCTACACCTTC
CDR3 protein: CASSLGSGPNYGYTF
J gene: TRBJ1-2
V gene: TRBV7-2
D gene: .
clone size: .

CDR3 DNA: TGTGCCAGCAGCTCCCGGACTAGCGGGGCCTACGAGCAGTACTTC
CDR3 protein: CASSSRTSGAYEQYF
J gene: TRBJ2-7
V gene: TRBV7-2
D gene: TRBD2
clone size: .

CDR3 DNA: TGTGCCAGCAGCTTAGCAGGGGGTGGCTACACCTTC
CDR3 protein: CASSLAGGGYTF
J gene: TRBJ1-2
V gene: TRBV11-2
D gene: TRBD1
clone size: .

CDR3 DNA: TGCGCCAGCAGTTGGCAGTCGGGCACCGGGGAGCTGTTTTTT
CDR3 protein: CASSWQSGTGELFF
J gene: TRBJ2-2
V gene: TRBV10-2
D gene: .
clone size: .

CDR3 DNA: TGTGCCAGCAGCCTACAACCAGCGGGGGGCCAAGGCACCACGCAGTATTTT
CDR3 protein: CASSLQPAGGQGTTQYF
J gene: TRBJ2-3
V gene: TRBV14
D gene: TRBD2
clone size: .

CDR3 DNA: TGTGCCAGCAGTGGTTCCCTCCGGAGGGGGAACACTGAAGCTTTCTTT
CDR3 protein: CASSGSLRRGNTEAFF
J gene: TRBJ1-1
V gene: TRBV5-6
D gene: .
clone size: .

CDR3 DNA: TGTGCCAGCAGTTATTCCGGGACACCTGGAAACACCATATATTTT
CDR3 protein: CASSYSGTPGNTIYF
J gene: TRBJ1-3
V gene: TRBV28
D gene: .
clone size: .

CDR3 DNA: TGTGCCAGCAGCCCTGGTAGTACTAGCACAGATACGCAGTATTTT
CDR3 protein: CASSPGSTSTDTQYF
J gene: TRBJ2-3
V gene: TRBV7-2
D gene: .
clone size: .